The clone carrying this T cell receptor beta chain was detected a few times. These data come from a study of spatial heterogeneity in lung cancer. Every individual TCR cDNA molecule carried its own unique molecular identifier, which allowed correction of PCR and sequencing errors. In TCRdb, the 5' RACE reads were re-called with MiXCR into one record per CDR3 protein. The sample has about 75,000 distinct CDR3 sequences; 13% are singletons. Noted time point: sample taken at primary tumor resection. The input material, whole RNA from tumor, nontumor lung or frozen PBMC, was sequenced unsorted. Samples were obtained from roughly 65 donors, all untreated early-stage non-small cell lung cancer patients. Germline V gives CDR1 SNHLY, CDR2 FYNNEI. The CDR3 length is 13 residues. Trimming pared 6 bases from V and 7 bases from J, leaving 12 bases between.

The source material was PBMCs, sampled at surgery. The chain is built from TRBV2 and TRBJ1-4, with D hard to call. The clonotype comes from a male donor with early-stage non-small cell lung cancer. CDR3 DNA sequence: TGTGCCAGCAGCCCAAATACGGGTGAAAAACTGTTTTTT. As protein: CASSPNTGEKLFF.